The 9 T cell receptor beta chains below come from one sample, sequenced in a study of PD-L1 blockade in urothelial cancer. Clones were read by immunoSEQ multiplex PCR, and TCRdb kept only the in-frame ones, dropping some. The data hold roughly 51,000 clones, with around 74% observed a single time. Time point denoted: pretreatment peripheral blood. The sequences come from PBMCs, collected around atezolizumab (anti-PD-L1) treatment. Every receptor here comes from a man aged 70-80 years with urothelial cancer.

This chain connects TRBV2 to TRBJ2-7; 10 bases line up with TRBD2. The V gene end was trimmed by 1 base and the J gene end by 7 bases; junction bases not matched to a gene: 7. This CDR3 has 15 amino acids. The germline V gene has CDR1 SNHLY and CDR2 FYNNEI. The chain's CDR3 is CASSEDLAGAVEQYF. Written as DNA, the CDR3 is TGTGCCAGCAGTGAAGATCTAGCGGGAGCGGTAGAGCAGTACTTC.

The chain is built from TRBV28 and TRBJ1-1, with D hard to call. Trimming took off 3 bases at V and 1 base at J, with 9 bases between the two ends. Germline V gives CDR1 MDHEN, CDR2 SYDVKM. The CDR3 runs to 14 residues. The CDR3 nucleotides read TGTGCCAGCAGTTTGGCTGCAGGGAACACTGAAGCTTTCTTT. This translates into CASSLAAGNTEAFF.

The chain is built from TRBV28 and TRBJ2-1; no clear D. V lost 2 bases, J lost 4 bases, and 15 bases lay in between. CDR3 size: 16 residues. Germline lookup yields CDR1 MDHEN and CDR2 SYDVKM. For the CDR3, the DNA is TGTGCCAGCAGTTTAGTTGGTGGCGGCGAATACAATGAGCAGTTCTTC. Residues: CASSLVGGGEYNEQFF. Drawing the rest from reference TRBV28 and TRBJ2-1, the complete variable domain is DVKVTQSSRYLVKRTGEKVFLECVQDMDHENMFWYRQDPGLGLRLIYFSYDVKMKEKGDIPEGYSVSREKKERFSLILESASTNQTSMYLCASSLVGGGEYNEQFFGPGTRLTVL.

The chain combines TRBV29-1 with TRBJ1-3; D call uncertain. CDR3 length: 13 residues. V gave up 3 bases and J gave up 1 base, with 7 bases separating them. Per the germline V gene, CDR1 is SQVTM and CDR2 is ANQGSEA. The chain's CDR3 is CSVERGSGNTIYF. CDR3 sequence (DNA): TGCAGCGTTGAGCGGGGTTCTGGAAACACCATATATTTT.

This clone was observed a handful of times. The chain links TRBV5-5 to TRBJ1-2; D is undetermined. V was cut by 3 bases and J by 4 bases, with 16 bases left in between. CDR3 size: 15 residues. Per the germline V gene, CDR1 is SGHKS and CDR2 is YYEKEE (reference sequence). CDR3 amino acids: CASSSMALGSYGYTF. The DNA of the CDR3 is TGTGCCAGCAGCTCCATGGCCCTAGGGAGCTATGGCTACACCTTC.

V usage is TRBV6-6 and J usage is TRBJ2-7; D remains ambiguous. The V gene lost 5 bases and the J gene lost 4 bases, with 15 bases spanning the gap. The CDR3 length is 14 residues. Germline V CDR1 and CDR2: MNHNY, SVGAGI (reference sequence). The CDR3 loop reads CASSTLGQLYEQYF. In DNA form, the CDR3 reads TGTGCCAGCAGTACCCTGGGCCAGTTGTACGAGCAGTACTTC.

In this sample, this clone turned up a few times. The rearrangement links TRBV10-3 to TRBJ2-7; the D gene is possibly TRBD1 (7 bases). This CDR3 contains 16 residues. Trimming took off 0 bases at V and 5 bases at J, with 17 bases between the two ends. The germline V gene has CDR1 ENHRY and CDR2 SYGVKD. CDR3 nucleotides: TGTGCCATCAGTGAGTCAGTAACGGCAGGGGGGAACGAGCAGTACTTC. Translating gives CAISESVTAGGNEQYF.

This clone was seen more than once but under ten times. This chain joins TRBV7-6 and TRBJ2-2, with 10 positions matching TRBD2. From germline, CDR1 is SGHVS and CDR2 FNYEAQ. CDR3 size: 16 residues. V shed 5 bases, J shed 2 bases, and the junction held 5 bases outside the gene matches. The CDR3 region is CASSQGLAANTGELFF. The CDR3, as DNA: TGTGCCAGCAGCCAAGGACTAGCGGCAAACACCGGGGAGCTGTTTTTT.

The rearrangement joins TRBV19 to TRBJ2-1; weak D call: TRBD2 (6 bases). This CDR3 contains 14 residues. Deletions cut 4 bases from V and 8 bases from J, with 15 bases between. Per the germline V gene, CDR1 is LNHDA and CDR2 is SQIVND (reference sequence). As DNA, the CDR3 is TGTGCCAGTAGTACCGGGAGAACTATAGATGAGCAGTTCTTC. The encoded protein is CASSTGRTIDEQFF.